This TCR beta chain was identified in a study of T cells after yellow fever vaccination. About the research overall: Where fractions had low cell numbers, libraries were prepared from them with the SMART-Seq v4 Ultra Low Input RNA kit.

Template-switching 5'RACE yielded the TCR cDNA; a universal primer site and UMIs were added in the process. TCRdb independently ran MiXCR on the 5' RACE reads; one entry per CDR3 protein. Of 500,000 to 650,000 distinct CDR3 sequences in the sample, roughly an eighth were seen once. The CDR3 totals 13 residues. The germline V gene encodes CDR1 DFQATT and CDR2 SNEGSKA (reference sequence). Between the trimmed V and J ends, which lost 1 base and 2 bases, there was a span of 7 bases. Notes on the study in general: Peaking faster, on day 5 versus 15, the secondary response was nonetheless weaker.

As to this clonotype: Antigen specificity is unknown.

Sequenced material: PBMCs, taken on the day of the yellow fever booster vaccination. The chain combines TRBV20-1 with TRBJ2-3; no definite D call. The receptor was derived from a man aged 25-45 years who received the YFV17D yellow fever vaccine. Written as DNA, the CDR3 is TGCAGTGCTAGAGCCGCAGACACAGATACGCAGTATTTT. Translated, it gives CSARAADTDTQYF.